This TCR beta chain was captured by sequencing in a study of cytomegalovirus exposure and HLA in healthy donors. CDR3 size: 16 residues. V lost 3 bases, J lost 2 bases, and 17 bases lay in between. CDR1 MGHRA and CDR2 YSYEKL come from the germline V gene. Concerning this clone itself: The antigen is undetermined.

The PCR had 60 Vbeta and 13 Jbeta primers. TCRdb keeps only in-frame clones here, not all; method: immunoSEQ multiplex PCR. The repertoire holds around 150,000 clones, with around 84% as singletons. Study-level results: Most TCRs appeared rarely, but some public TCRs recurred in many donors. Overall, approximately 150 TCR beta chains were annotated as cytomegalovirus-associated. Most of the TCR beta V segments (in an earlier analysis) were productive either about 87% or about 30% of the time.

V and J are TRBV4-1 and TRBJ2-7; weak D call: TRBD1 (6 bases). The sample was PBMCs. The receptor comes from a man between 18 and 35 years old in good health and CMV-seropositive. The CDR3 protein is CASSHKDRSNTYEQYF. In DNA form, the CDR3 reads TGCGCCAGCAGCCACAAAGACAGGTCCAACACCTACGAGCAGTACTTC.